This TCR beta chain comes out of a study of cytomegalovirus exposure and HLA in healthy donors. As for the study in general: Genetic ancestry analysis placed about 84% of the approximately 390 donors that were genotyped in the Caucasian-associated cluster.

CDR3 length: 14 amino acids. Trimming removed 4 bases at V and 0 bases at J, with 8 bases between. Germline V gene data show CDR1 as SGHNT and CDR2 as YENEEA. The study ran its PCR with 60 Vbeta and 13 Jbeta primers. Produced via immunoSEQ multiplex PCR; TCRdb's table is partial and in-frame only. The sample comprises 140,000 to 150,000 clones, 80% to 85% of which are singletons, and around 2.5% rests with the top ten. This rearrangement joins TRBV11-3 to TRBJ2-3; D possibly corresponds to TRBD2 (5 bases). Sequencing was carried out using PBMCs. This receptor was taken from a boy aged 2 to 9 in good health and CMV-seronegative. This CDR3 reads CASSSGVSTDTQYF. CDR3 nucleotides: TGTGCCAGCAGCTCCGGGGTCAGCACAGATACGCAGTATTTT.